A selection of T cell receptor beta chains follows, all from one sample in a study of blood T cell repertoires in COVID-19. Some clones are missing from TCRdb's copy, which holds only in-frame ones; the method was immunoSEQ multiplex PCR. The table shows about 140,000 clones, with 60% to 85% occurring only once. Sequenced input: peripheral blood. The receptor set was obtained from a woman of 80 years or more with active or convalescent COVID-19. Both conserved end residues are part of each CDR3. Fields, in order: V gene, J gene, clone size, D gene, CDR3 protein, CDR3 DNA. D genes are given only for firm matches. Size is omitted from some rows. Given values are once, few, many or a class for expanded clones.

v_call: TRBV7-9
j_call: TRBJ1-3
clone_size: NA
d_call: NA
cdr3_aa: CASSFPRQTSGNTIYF
cdr3_nt: TGTGCCAGCAGCTTCCCGAGACAGACCTCTGGAAACACCATATATTTT

v_call: TRBV6-5
j_call: TRBJ2-2
clone_size: NA
d_call: TRBD2
cdr3_aa: CASSLLAGKTGELFF
cdr3_nt: TGTGCCAGCAGTTTACTAGCGGGAAAAACCGGGGAGCTGTTTTTT

v_call: TRBV7-3
j_call: TRBJ2-1
clone_size: NA
d_call: TRBD1
cdr3_aa: CASSTDRVPLNEQFF
cdr3_nt: TGTGCCAGCAGCACAGACAGGGTTCCCCTTAATGAGCAGTTCTTC

v_call: TRBV29-1
j_call: TRBJ1-3
clone_size: NA
d_call: NA
cdr3_aa: CSVEDHEGTGNTIYF
cdr3_nt: TGCAGCGTTGAAGATCATGAGGGAACTGGAAACACCATATATTTT

v_call: TRBV7-3
j_call: TRBJ2-5
clone_size: NA
d_call: NA
cdr3_aa: CASSEGAEETQYF
cdr3_nt: TGTGCCAGCAGCGAAGGGGCAGAAGAGACCCAGTACTTC

v_call: TRBV21-1
j_call: TRBJ1-1
clone_size: many
d_call: NA
cdr3_aa: CPATGKNHTEAFF
cdr3_nt: TGTCCCGCCACCGGGAAAAATCACACTGAAGCTTTCTTT

v_call: TRBV5-1
j_call: TRBJ2-7
clone_size: NA
d_call: NA
cdr3_aa: CASSLQAGTYEQYF
cdr3_nt: TGCGCCAGCAGCTTGCAGGCCGGTACATACGAGCAGTACTTC

v_call: TRBV7-2
j_call: TRBJ2-1
clone_size: NA
d_call: TRBD2
cdr3_aa: CASSSTIAGAPSYNEQFF
cdr3_nt: TGTGCCAGCAGCTCGACCATAGCGGGGGCTCCCTCCTACAATGAGCAGTTCTTC

v_call: TRBV19
j_call: TRBJ1-2
clone_size: NA
d_call: NA
cdr3_aa: CASSEGRTAASGYTF
cdr3_nt: TGTGCCAGTAGTGAGGGGAGGACCGCCGCGAGTGGCTACACCTTC

v_call: TRBV14
j_call: TRBJ1-1
clone_size: NA
d_call: TRBD1
cdr3_aa: CASSQLGQGLGTEAFF
cdr3_nt: TGTGCCAGCAGCCAACTGGGACAGGGTCTTGGCACTGAAGCTTTCTTT

v_call: TRBV19
j_call: TRBJ1-4
clone_size: NA
d_call: TRBD1
cdr3_aa: CASTNTGGSEKLFF
cdr3_nt: TGTGCCAGTACAAATACAGGGGGCTCTGAAAAACTGTTTTTT

v_call: TRBV12-5
j_call: TRBJ1-3
clone_size: NA
d_call: NA
cdr3_aa: CASERYSGNTIYF
cdr3_nt: TGTGCTAGTGAGCGGTACTCTGGAAACACCATATATTTT

v_call: TRBV5-6
j_call: TRBJ1-3
clone_size: NA
d_call: NA
cdr3_aa: CASSFLGTGNTIYF
cdr3_nt: TGTGCCAGCAGCTTTCTGGGCACTGGAAACACCATATATTTT

v_call: TRBV19
j_call: TRBJ2-7
clone_size: NA
d_call: NA
cdr3_aa: CASTSGAVPNEQYF
cdr3_nt: TGTGCCAGTACCTCAGGGGCGGTCCCCAACGAGCAGTACTTC

v_call: TRBV7-2
j_call: TRBJ2-1
clone_size: NA
d_call: NA
cdr3_aa: CASSLIGHQGYNEQFF
cdr3_nt: TGTGCCAGCAGCTTAATAGGACATCAGGGCTACAATGAGCAGTTCTTC

v_call: TRBV5-1
j_call: TRBJ2-3
clone_size: NA
d_call: TRBD1
cdr3_aa: CASAGRQGSSTDTQYF
cdr3_nt: TGCGCCAGCGCGGGCCGACAGGGCTCTAGCACAGATACGCAGTATTTT

v_call: TRBV12-3/TRBV12-4
j_call: TRBJ1-4
clone_size: NA
d_call: NA
cdr3_aa: CASSFTGELFF
cdr3_nt: TGTGCCAGCAGTTTCACCGGGGAACTGTTTTTT

v_call: TRBV20-1
j_call: TRBJ2-1
clone_size: NA
d_call: NA
cdr3_aa: CSAAGYNEQFF
cdr3_nt: TGCAGTGCGGCGGGGTACAATGAGCAGTTCTTC

v_call: TRBV19
j_call: TRBJ1-1
clone_size: NA
d_call: NA
cdr3_aa: CASSMASGTEAFF
cdr3_nt: TGTGCCAGTAGTATGGCATCAGGGACTGAAGCTTTCTTT

v_call: TRBV9
j_call: TRBJ1-6
clone_size: few
d_call: NA
cdr3_aa: CASSLGSNNSPLHF
cdr3_nt: TGTGCCAGCAGCCTTGGGAGCAATAATTCACCCCTCCACTTT

v_call: TRBV18
j_call: TRBJ1-6
clone_size: NA
d_call: TRBD1
cdr3_aa: CASSPGQGYSPLHF
cdr3_nt: TGTGCCAGCTCACCGGGACAGGGATATTCACCCCTCCACTTT

v_call: TRBV28
j_call: TRBJ1-4
clone_size: NA
d_call: NA
cdr3_aa: CASSSAGENEKLFF
cdr3_nt: TGTGCCAGCAGTTCCGCGGGTGAAAATGAAAAACTGTTTTTT

v_call: TRBV27
j_call: TRBJ2-1
clone_size: NA
d_call: NA
cdr3_aa: CASSLRESQGQVSYNEQFF
cdr3_nt: TGTGCCAGCAGTTTACGAGAATCGCAGGGCCAAGTTTCCTACAATGAGCAGTTCTTC

v_call: TRBV30
j_call: TRBJ1-5
clone_size: few
d_call: TRBD1
cdr3_aa: CAWSAGGGQPQHF
cdr3_nt: TGTGCCTGGAGTGCAGGGGGTGGTCAGCCCCAGCATTTT

v_call: TRBV3-1/TRBV3-2
j_call: TRBJ2-3
clone_size: NA
d_call: TRBD1
cdr3_aa: CASSQRGLDITDTQYF
cdr3_nt: TGTGCCAGCAGCCAAAGGGGGCTAGATATCACAGATACGCAGTATTTT

v_call: TRBV28
j_call: TRBJ2-7
clone_size: NA
d_call: NA
cdr3_aa: CASRPGGRSYEQYF
cdr3_nt: TGTGCCAGCAGGCCCGGGGGGCGTTCCTACGAGCAGTACTTC

v_call: TRBV7-2
j_call: TRBJ1-2
clone_size: NA
d_call: NA
cdr3_aa: CASSSRQINYGYTF
cdr3_nt: TGTGCCAGCAGCTCACGACAGATTAACTATGGCTACACCTTC

v_call: TRBV19
j_call: TRBJ2-2
clone_size: NA
d_call: NA
cdr3_aa: CASSMLGDRHTGELFF
cdr3_nt: TGTGCCAGTAGTATGTTAGGAGACAGACACACCGGGGAGCTGTTTTTT

v_call: TRBV5-1
j_call: TRBJ2-1
clone_size: few
d_call: TRBD2
cdr3_aa: CASSLSAGSVNEQFF
cdr3_nt: TGCGCCAGCAGCCTCTCAGCGGGGTCAGTAAATGAGCAGTTCTTC

v_call: TRBV15
j_call: TRBJ1-6
clone_size: NA
d_call: NA
cdr3_aa: CATSRRLTPNSPLHF
cdr3_nt: TGTGCCACCAGCAGAAGACTGACCCCGAATTCACCCCTCCACTTT

v_call: TRBV7-2
j_call: TRBJ2-7
clone_size: NA
d_call: TRBD1
cdr3_aa: CASSTGQGIGYEQYF
cdr3_nt: TGTGCCAGCAGCACCGGACAGGGAATAGGCTACGAGCAGTACTTC

v_call: TRBV6-5
j_call: TRBJ2-1
clone_size: NA
d_call: TRBD2
cdr3_aa: CASRTSGGAYNEQFF
cdr3_nt: TGTGCCAGCAGGACTAGCGGGGGGGCTTACAATGAGCAGTTCTTC

v_call: TRBV28
j_call: TRBJ1-1
clone_size: NA
d_call: TRBD1
cdr3_aa: CASSLILTGREAFF
cdr3_nt: TGTGCCAGCAGTTTAATTTTGACAGGGAGAGAAGCTTTCTTT

v_call: TRBV7-8
j_call: TRBJ2-7
clone_size: NA
d_call: NA
cdr3_aa: CASSLTGSEQYF
cdr3_nt: TGTGCCAGCAGCTTAACAGGGTCCGAGCAGTACTTC